This T cell receptor (beta chain) emerged from a study of blood T cell repertoires in COVID-19. Study as a whole: Sources were T cells, B-cell-depleted T cells, or PBMCs; the material itself was cDNA or gDNA.

Unmatched junction bases numbered 5, after V lost 5 bases and J lost 2 bases. Germline-derived CDR1 and CDR2 are SGHRS and YFSETQ. The CDR3 is made up of 17 amino acids. Using immunoSEQ multiplex PCR, the repertoire was profiled, and TCRdb retains in-frame clones only, with some absent. The repertoire holds over 300,000 clones, with 85% to 90% as singletons. The sequencing input was PBMCs or T cells enriched from blood (not recorded which). This receptor was identified in a woman younger than 30 who had recovered from COVID-19. The rearrangement links TRBV5-1 to TRBJ2-1; 15 bases agree with TRBD2. The CDR3 here is CASRPGTSGGTYNEQFF. The CDR3 nucleotides are TGCGCCAGCAGACCCGGGACTAGCGGGGGGACCTACAATGAGCAGTTCTTC.